These T cell receptor beta chains were read from a single sample in a study of cytomegalovirus exposure and HLA in healthy donors. Sequenced by immunoSEQ multiplex PCR; TCRdb stores in-frame clones only, minus some. The table lists around 150,000 clones, roughly 90% of them singletons. Sequenced input: PBMCs. These receptor sequences come from a man aged 18 to 35 in good health and CMV-seronegative. Both conserved end residues are part of each CDR3. A D gene is named only where the DNA matches it firmly. Clone size, where shown, is once, few, many, or a class for clones that have expanded.

j_call: TRBJ1-1; clone_size: .; v_call: TRBV10-1; d_call: .; cdr3_nt: TGCGCCAGCAGTGAGGCGGGACGGTCGAACACTGAAGCTTTCTTT; cdr3_aa: CASSEAGRSNTEAFF
j_call: TRBJ2-1; clone_size: .; v_call: TRBV27; d_call: TRBD2; cdr3_nt: TGTGCCAGCAGTCCTCCGGGACTAGCGATCAGGTACAATGAGCAGTTCTTC; cdr3_aa: CASSPPGLAIRYNEQFF
j_call: TRBJ2-1; clone_size: .; v_call: TRBV13; d_call: .; cdr3_nt: TGTGCCAGCAGCTCGCTAGCGCCATTGAATGAGCAGTTCTTC; cdr3_aa: CASSSLAPLNEQFF
j_call: TRBJ2-3; clone_size: .; v_call: TRBV10-2; d_call: .; cdr3_nt: TGCGCCAGCAGGGGAGCCGGCACAGATACGCAGTATTTT; cdr3_aa: CASRGAGTDTQYF
j_call: TRBJ1-2; clone_size: .; v_call: TRBV18; d_call: TRBD1; cdr3_nt: TGTGCCAGCTCACAGGGACAGGGAACCGACCGGAGCTATGGCTACACCTTC; cdr3_aa: CASSQGQGTDRSYGYTF
j_call: TRBJ2-1; clone_size: once; v_call: TRBV29-1; d_call: .; cdr3_nt: TGCAGCGGTTATGGGACTCTCCACTACAATGAGCAGTTCTTC; cdr3_aa: CSGYGTLHYNEQFF
j_call: TRBJ2-3; clone_size: once; v_call: TRBV7-9; d_call: .; cdr3_nt: TGTGCCAGCAGCCAGGGAGGAGATACGCAGTATTTT; cdr3_aa: CASSQGGDTQYF
j_call: TRBJ2-2; clone_size: .; v_call: TRBV4-3; d_call: TRBD2; cdr3_nt: TGCGCCAGCAGCCAAGAAATCGGGAGGGCCGCCGGGGAGCTGTTTTTT; cdr3_aa: CASSQEIGRAAGELFF
j_call: TRBJ2-5; clone_size: .; v_call: TRBV25-1; d_call: TRBD2; cdr3_nt: TGTGCCAGCAGTGAATACGTAGGCGGGAGAGGGAGAGAGACCCAGTACTTC; cdr3_aa: CASSEYVGGRGRETQYF
j_call: TRBJ2-6; clone_size: .; v_call: TRBV7-3; d_call: .; cdr3_nt: TGTGCCAGCAGCTATCAGGCGGGTCTCTCTGGGGCCAACGTCCTGACTTTC; cdr3_aa: CASSYQAGLSGANVLTF
j_call: TRBJ1-1; clone_size: once; v_call: TRBV4-3; d_call: .; cdr3_nt: TGCGCCAGCAGCCAAGGGACTTCTGAGGCTTTCTTT; cdr3_aa: CASSQGTSEAFF
j_call: TRBJ1-2; clone_size: .; v_call: TRBV30; d_call: TRBD1; cdr3_nt: TGTGCCTGGAACCCAGGTTTTTTTAACCGGGACAGGGAGGTTAACTATGGCTACACCTTC; cdr3_aa: CAWNPGFFNRDREVNYGYTF
j_call: TRBJ1-1; clone_size: once; v_call: TRBV29-1; d_call: .; cdr3_nt: TGCAGCGCACGGGTAGTAGGCACTGAAGCTTTCTTT; cdr3_aa: CSARVVGTEAFF
j_call: TRBJ2-1; clone_size: .; v_call: TRBV9; d_call: .; cdr3_nt: TGTGCCAGCAGCGCAAACAGGGAGAGTCCTACCAATGAGCAGTTCTTC; cdr3_aa: CASSANRESPTNEQFF
j_call: TRBJ1-1; clone_size: .; v_call: TRBV6-6; d_call: .; cdr3_nt: TGTGCCAGCAGACATACCGAAGCTTTCTTT; cdr3_aa: CASRHTEAFF